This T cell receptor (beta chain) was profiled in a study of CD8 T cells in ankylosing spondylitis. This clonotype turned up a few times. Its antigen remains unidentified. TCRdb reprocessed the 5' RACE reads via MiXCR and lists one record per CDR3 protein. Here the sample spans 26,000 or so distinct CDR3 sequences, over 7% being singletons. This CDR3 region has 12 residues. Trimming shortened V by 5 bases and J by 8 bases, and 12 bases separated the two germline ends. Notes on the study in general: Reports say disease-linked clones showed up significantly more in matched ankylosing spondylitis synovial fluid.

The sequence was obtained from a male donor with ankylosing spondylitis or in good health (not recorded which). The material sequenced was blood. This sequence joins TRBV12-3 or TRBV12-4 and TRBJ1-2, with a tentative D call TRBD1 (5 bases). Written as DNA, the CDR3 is TGTGCCAGCAGTCAGGGTTTTCGAGGCTACACCTTC. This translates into CASSQGFRGYTF.